This T cell receptor beta chain was found in a study of T cell responses to AZD1222 COVID-19 vaccine. Profiling relied on immunoSEQ multiplex PCR, and the TCRdb table lists in-frame clones only, not all of them. The table shows 100,000 to 140,000 clones, with around 92% occurring only once. As concerns this clone: Its antigen remains unidentified.

The study, taken as a whole, reports: The sample set comprised mostly white British donors with more females, and clonal diversity was possibly underestimated. Spike-specific TCR breadth and depth both grew after two AZD1222 doses.

This specimen was peripheral blood, taken 28 days after the second AZD1222 dose. This sequence originates from an adult who received the AZD1222 COVID-19 vaccine.

CDR3 sequence (DNA): TGTGCCAGCAGCCCGGACACCCCGAGTTACTATGGCTACACCTTC. Its translation: CASSPDTPSYYGYTF. V usage is TRBV9 and J usage is TRBJ1-2; D is possibly TRBD1 (5 bases). This CDR3 region has 15 residues. Trimming pared 4 bases from V and 3 bases from J, leaving 16 bases between. Germline CDR1 is SGDLS and CDR2 is YYNGEE.